The source of this T cell receptor beta chain is a study of cytotoxic CD8 clonotypes in ibrutinib-treated CLL. The study's findings and limits: Investigators sampled sustained-remission and progressing patients at differing times.

The data were produced by immunoSEQ multiplex PCR, yet TCRdb's version contains in-frame clones alone and is incomplete. The top ten clones hold approximately 23% of a sample with about 92,000 clones, 60% to 80% of them seen once. Notes on this clone: What it binds is unknown.

Trimming cost V 2 bases and J 2 bases; bases outside gene matches: 7. The CDR3 covers 16 residues. Germline values: CDR1 SGHNT, CDR2 YYREEE (reference sequence). The V call is TRBV5-4, the J call TRBJ1-2; 9 bases match TRBD1. The receptor was isolated from a human donor with chronic lymphocytic leukemia. The input for sequencing was PBMCs, taken after 24 months of ibrutinib treatment. The CDR3, as DNA: TGTGCCAGCAGCTTCGGGACAGGGTGGGTGAACTATGGCTACACCTTC. It codes for CASSFGTGWVNYGYTF.